The rows below give T cell receptor beta chains drawn from one sample of a study of blood T cells in healthy people across ages. TCRdb re-called the 5' RACE reads through MiXCR, storing one row per CDR3 protein. The profile shows approximately 810,000 distinct CDR3 sequences, under 30% of them singletons. Sequencing was performed on blood. These receptors were obtained from an elderly woman in good health. Each CDR3 is given with its conserved first and last residue. A D gene is named only where the DNA matches it firmly. Clone size is given for some rows only: seen once, a few or many times, or a class if the clone is expanded.

TRBD2	many	TRBV7-2	TRBJ2-3	TGTGCCAGCAGCACTGGACTAGCGGGGGGGCCGACAAGGGTGCAGTATTTT	CASSTGLAGGPTRVQYF
TRBD1	.	TRBV6-2/TRBV6-3	TRBJ2-3	TGTGCCAGCGGGGGACCGGGACAGGGGGCAGATACGCAGTATTTT	CASGGPGQGADTQYF
.	many	TRBV3-1	TRBJ2-1	TGTGCCAGCAGCCAAGTTCCCGATGAGCAGTTCTTC	CASSQVPDEQFF
.	.	TRBV6-1	TRBJ1-4	TGTGCCAGCAGTGATCCTGGGGTAGGCGAAAAACTGTTTTTT	CASSDPGVGEKLFF
.	many	TRBV12-3/TRBV12-4	TRBJ2-3	TGTGCCAGCAGTTTAAGGGGAATACGTGCAGATACGCAGTATTTT	CASSLRGIRADTQYF
TRBD1	many	TRBV6-1	TRBJ2-3	TGTGCCAGCAGGAAGGGACAGGGAATATTGGATACGCAGTATTTT	CASRKGQGILDTQYF
TRBD2	.	TRBV19	TRBJ2-5	TGTGCCAGTAGCCATCCCGGGGGGACTAGCGGCAATGAGCAGTACTTC	CASSHPGGTSGNEQYF
.	many	TRBV6-5	TRBJ2-1	TGTGCCAGCAGTTACTCGGGCTACAACAATGAGCAGTTCTTC	CASSYSGYNNEQFF
.	few	TRBV20-1	TRBJ1-5	TGCAGTGCTAGAAAGCATTCGCCTAGCAATCAGCCCCAGCATTTT	CSARKHSPSNQPQHF
.	many	TRBV6-2/TRBV6-3	TRBJ2-5	TGTGCCAGCAGTCCCGTAGGGGAGAGGGAGACCCAGTACTTC	CASSPVGERETQYF
.	many	TRBV12-3/TRBV12-4	TRBJ1-1	TGTGCCAGCAGCCCGGGGGACACTGAAGCTTTCTTT	CASSPGDTEAFF
TRBD1	.	TRBV12-3/TRBV12-4	TRBJ1-1	TGTGCCAGCAGTTTCAAGGGACAGGGGGCCTTGACTGAAGCTTTCTTT	CASSFKGQGALTEAFF
.	few	TRBV24-1	TRBJ1-1	TGTGCCACCATTGGACGGATAAACACTGAAGCTTTCTTT	CATIGRINTEAFF
TRBD2	many	TRBV5-6	TRBJ2-5	TGTGCCAGCAGCTTCAGACTAGCGGGGCTTCGTTTGGAGACCCAGTACTTC	CASSFRLAGLRLETQYF
TRBD1	many	TRBV20-1	TRBJ1-5	TGCAGAGCAGACAGGGAAGGGAGCAATCAGCCCCAGCATTTT	CRADREGSNQPQHF
TRBD2	many	TRBV7-2	TRBJ2-4	TGTGCCAGCAGCCTCGTAGCGGGAATAGCCAAAAACATTCAGTACTTC	CASSLVAGIAKNIQYF
TRBD2	many	TRBV12-3/TRBV12-4	TRBJ2-1	TGTGCCAGCAGATTCGGGGGGACTAATGAGCAGTTCTTC	CASRFGGTNEQFF
.	.	TRBV18	TRBJ1-2	TGTGCCAGCTCACCACCGGTCGCCTATGGCTACACCTTC	CASSPPVAYGYTF
.	.	TRBV7-2	TRBJ2-5	TGTGCCAGCAGCTTGCCCCCGCCTGGGGGGAACCAAGAGACCCAGTACTTC	CASSLPPPGGNQETQYF
.	few	TRBV14	TRBJ1-4	TGTGCCAGCAGCTTGTCTGGACCCCTGAAAGGACTGTTTTTT	CASSLSGPLKGLFF
.	many	TRBV20-1	TRBJ2-7	TGCAGTGCTCTACCGATAACAGAGTCCGAGCAGTACTTC	CSALPITESEQYF
TRBD1	many	TRBV12-3/TRBV12-4	TRBJ2-5	TGTGCCAGCAGTGAGACAGGGGGTTCGAAAGAGACCCAGTACTTC	CASSETGGSKETQYF
.	many	TRBV25-1	TRBJ1-5	TGTGCCAGCAGTGAATATTTGAGGGGCAGGGTTCAGCCCCAGCATTTT	CASSEYLRGRVQPQHF
.	.	TRBV29-1	TRBJ1-2	TGCAGCGTTGGGACGAGAGGCTACACCTTC	CSVGTRGYTF
TRBD1	many	TRBV3-1	TRBJ2-1	TGTGCCAGCAGCCCTGAATCGGGACAGGCCTACAATGAGCAGTTCTTC	CASSPESGQAYNEQFF
.	few	TRBV6-5	TRBJ2-2	TGTGCCAGCTGGGGACTGGGGAACACCGGGGAGCTGTTTTTT	CASWGLGNTGELFF
TRBD2	.	TRBV7-2	TRBJ2-4	TGTGCCAGCAGCTTAACGACTAGCGGGGGAGAAGCCAAAAACATTCAGAACTTC	CASSLTTSGGEAKNIQNF
TRBD1	many	TRBV5-1	TRBJ1-1	TGCGCCAGCAGCGACCGGGACAGGGGGCGAACTGAAGCTTTCTTT	CASSDRDRGRTEAFF
TRBD2	many	TRBV6-5	TRBJ2-5	TGTGCCAGCAGTTACGAGCGGGGGGGCAGGGAAGAGACCCAGTACTTC	CASSYERGGREETQYF
TRBD2	.	TRBV20-1	TRBJ2-1	TGCAGTGCTGGATCTTATAGCGGGGCCTGGGGTGCGCAGTTCTTC	CSAGSYSGAWGAQFF
.	.	TRBV12-3/TRBV12-4	TRBJ2-7	TGTGCCAGCAGTTTACCAGGGAGCGTCTACGAGCAGTACTTC	CASSLPGSVYEQYF
TRBD1	many	TRBV4-3	TRBJ2-1	TGCGCCAGCAGCCCGTCAACAGGGGGTTACAATGAGCAGTTCTTC	CASSPSTGGYNEQFF
TRBD2	many	TRBV3-1	TRBJ2-3	TGTGCCAGCAGCCAAGATTCTCTTGTGCTCCTAGCGGGGGTAAGGACGCAGTATTTT	CASSQDSLVLLAGVRTQYF
TRBD1	many	TRBV6-5	TRBJ2-7	TGTGCCAGCAGTCCCAGGAGACACGGGACAGGGATCTACGAGCAGTACTTC	CASSPRRHGTGIYEQYF
TRBD1	.	TRBV19	TRBJ2-3	TGTGCCAGTAGTATAGGCCGGGACAGGGACACAGATACGCAGTATTTT	CASSIGRDRDTDTQYF
.	many	TRBV6-2/TRBV6-3	TRBJ2-5	TGTGCCAGCAGATCCATAACTCTCCCGGAGACCCAGTACTTC	CASRSITLPETQYF
TRBD2	few	TRBV30	TRBJ2-1	TGTGCCTGGAGGGGGTCTAGCGGGGCCCGAAGCTCCTACAATGAGCAGTTCTTC	CAWRGSSGARSSYNEQFF
TRBD1	.	TRBV3-1	TRBJ2-7	TGTGCCGGCAGCCTTAGGGGGCAGGGTAACGAGCAGTACTTC	CAGSLRGQGNEQYF
TRBD1	many	TRBV4-2	TRBJ1-2	TGTGCCAGCAGCCAGTTGGGACAGAGCATTTATGGCTACACCTTC	CASSQLGQSIYGYTF
.	few	TRBV2	TRBJ2-3	TGTGCCAGCAGTTTTCCTAGCGTGGATACGCAGTATTTT	CASSFPSVDTQYF